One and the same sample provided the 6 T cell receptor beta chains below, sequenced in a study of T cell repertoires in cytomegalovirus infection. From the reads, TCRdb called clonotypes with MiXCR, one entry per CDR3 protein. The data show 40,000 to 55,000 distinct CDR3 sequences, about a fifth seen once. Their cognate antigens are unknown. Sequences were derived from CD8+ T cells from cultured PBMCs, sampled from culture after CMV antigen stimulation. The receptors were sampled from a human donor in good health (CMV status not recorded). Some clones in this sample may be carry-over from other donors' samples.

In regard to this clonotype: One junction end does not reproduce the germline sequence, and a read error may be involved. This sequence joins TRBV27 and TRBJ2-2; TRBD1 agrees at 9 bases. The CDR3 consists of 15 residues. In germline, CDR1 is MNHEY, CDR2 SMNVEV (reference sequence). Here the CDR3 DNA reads TGTGCCAGCTGTTTATCTTGGACAGGGGCCGGGGAGCTGTTTTTT. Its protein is CASCLSWTGAGELFF.

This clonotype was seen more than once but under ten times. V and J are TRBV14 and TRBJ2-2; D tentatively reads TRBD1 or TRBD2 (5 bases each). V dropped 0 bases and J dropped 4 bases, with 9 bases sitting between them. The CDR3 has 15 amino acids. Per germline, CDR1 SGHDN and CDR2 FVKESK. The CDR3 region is CASSQDPGATGELFF. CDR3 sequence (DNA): TGTGCCAGCAGCCAAGATCCCGGGGCCACCGGGGAGCTGTTTTTT.

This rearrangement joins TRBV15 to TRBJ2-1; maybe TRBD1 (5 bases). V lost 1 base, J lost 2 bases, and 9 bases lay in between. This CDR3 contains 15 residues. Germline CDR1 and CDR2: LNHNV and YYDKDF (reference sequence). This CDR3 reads CATSRGTTAYNEQFF. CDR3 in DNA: TGTGCCACCAGCAGAGGGACAACCGCCTACAATGAGCAGTTCTTC.

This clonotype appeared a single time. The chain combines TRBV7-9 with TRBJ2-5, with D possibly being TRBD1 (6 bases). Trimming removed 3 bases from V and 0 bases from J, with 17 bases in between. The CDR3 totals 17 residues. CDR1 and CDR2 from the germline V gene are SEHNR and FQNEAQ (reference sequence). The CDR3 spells CASSFGRAGAYQETQYF. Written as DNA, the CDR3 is TGTGCCAGCAGCTTCGGGCGGGCAGGGGCCTACCAAGAGACCCAGTACTTC.

The CDR3 is CASSDPSYEQYF. Written as DNA, the CDR3 is TGTGCCAGCAGCGACCCCTCCTACGAGCAGTACTTC. The V gene is TRBV7-2, the J gene TRBJ2-7; D is ambiguous. Trimming took off 5 bases at V and 0 bases at J, with 5 bases between the two ends. Germline V gene sequence: CDR1 SGHTA, CDR2 FQGNSA. The CDR3 is 12 residues long.

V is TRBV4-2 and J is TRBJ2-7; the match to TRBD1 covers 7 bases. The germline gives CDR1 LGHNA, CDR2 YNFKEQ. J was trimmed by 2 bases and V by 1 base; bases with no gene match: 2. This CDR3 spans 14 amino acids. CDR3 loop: CASSQGTGTYEQYF. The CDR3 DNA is TGTGCCAGCAGCCAAGGGACAGGAACCTACGAGCAGTACTTC.